The clone carrying this TCR beta chain was seen at least ten times. What it binds is unknown. Each CDR3 protein gets one entry after TCRdb re-called the 5' RACE reads with MiXCR. Counted here are about 230,000 distinct CDR3 sequences, 6% to 8% occurring once; the ten biggest clones make up around 1%. Germline assignment: CDR1 SGHVS and CDR2 FNYEAQ. Losses at the gene ends were 5 bases for V and 2 bases for J; bases not matched to a gene: 14. There are 18 residues in the CDR3. This record comes from a study of T cells after yellow fever vaccination. Notes on the study in general: The study noted that FACS-sorted repertoires could contain abundant clonotypes contaminating from the bulk population. Booster sampling recovered most clones from primary vaccination (approximately 97% CD4, approximately 90% CD8).

The sequence derives from a man between 25 and 39 years old who received the YFV17D yellow fever vaccine. The sample consisted of CD4+ T cells sorted from PBMCs, taken on the day of the yellow fever booster vaccination. V is TRBV7-6 and J is TRBJ2-2; 7 bases agree with TRBD2. CDR3 nucleotide sequence: TGTGCCAGCAGCCTTAAGGGAGGCGGGAGATTAAACACCGGGGAGCTGTTTTTT. This encodes CASSLKGGGRLNTGELFF.